This is a list of T cell receptor beta chains from one sample in a study of CD8+ T cells in alopecia areata. Clones were read by immunoSEQ multiplex PCR, and TCRdb kept only the in-frame ones, dropping some. The table has over 150,000 clones, roughly 50% seen once. Specimen: CD8+ T cells sorted from blood, collected at week 24, from a patient treated with tofacitinib. All receptors derive from a human donor with alopecia areata. CDR3s include the opening cysteine and the closing phenylalanine or tryptophan. The D gene is left open where the match is weak. Size values are once, few and many counts, or a class for expanded clones, and some rows have none.

j_call clone_size v_call d_call cdr3_aa cdr3_nt
TRBJ1-2 once TRBV18 NA CASSPDGGSYGYTF TGTGCCAGCTCACCAGACGGAGGATCTTATGGCTACACCTTC
TRBJ1-2 NA TRBV9 NA CASSVEQGTTANYGYTF TGTGCCAGCAGCGTAGAACAGGGAACGACAGCTAACTATGGCTACACCTTC
TRBJ1-4 many TRBV6-6 NA CASSYDGRDEKLFF TGTGCCAGCAGTTACGACGGAAGGGATGAAAAACTGTTTTTT
TRBJ2-3 few TRBV10-3 TRBD2 CASSEPLAGNPDTQYF TGTGCCAGCAGTGAACCCCTAGCGGGGAATCCAGATACGCAGTATTTT
TRBJ2-1 NA TRBV13 NA CASSLQGNEQFF TGTGCCAGCAGTCTCCAGGGCAATGAGCAGTTCTTC
TRBJ2-3 NA TRBV11-2 NA CASSYRPPDTQYF TGTGCCAGCAGCTATCGACCGCCCGATACGCAGTATTTT
TRBJ1-5 once TRBV2 TRBD1 CASRRGQSNQPQHF TGTGCCAGCAGGAGGGGACAGAGCAATCAGCCCCAGCATTTT
TRBJ2-7 NA TRBV20-1 NA CSARANDEQYF TGCAGTGCTAGGGCAAACGACGAGCAGTACTTC
TRBJ2-6 few TRBV29-1 TRBD1 CSVAGTELSGANVLTF TGCAGCGTTGCGGGGACAGAGCTATCTGGGGCCAACGTCCTGACTTTC
TRBJ2-1 NA TRBV6-5 NA CASSYSGPYNEQFF TGTGCCAGCAGTTACTCTGGGCCATACAATGAGCAGTTCTTC
TRBJ1-2 NA TRBV11-2 NA CASSHASRVNYGYTF TGTGCCAGCAGCCACGCGAGCAGGGTGAACTATGGCTACACCTTC
TRBJ2-7 few TRBV27 TRBD2 CASSLSRAGVGYEQYF TGTGCCAGCAGTTTATCCCGTGCGGGGGTAGGCTACGAGCAGTACTTC
TRBJ1-1 NA TRBV9 NA CASSVGGEGTEAFF TGTGCCAGCAGCGTAGGGGGAGAGGGCACTGAAGCTTTCTTT
TRBJ1-2 NA TRBV27 NA CASSLSIGWVYGYTF TGTGCCAGCAGTTTATCGATCGGGTGGGTCTATGGCTACACCTTC
TRBJ1-2 NA TRBV2 NA CASSESGDRFGYTF TGTGCCAGCAGTGAATCGGGCGACAGGTTTGGCTACACCTTC
TRBJ2-3 NA TRBV25-1 TRBD1 CASSELGGISTDTQYF TGTGCCAGCAGCGAATTAGGGGGCATCAGCACGGATACGCAGTATTTT
TRBJ2-7 few TRBV11-2 TRBD1 CASATGGSYEQYF TGTGCCAGCGCTACAGGGGGCTCCTACGAGCAGTACTTC
TRBJ2-1 many TRBV2 NA CASSRARGWEQFF TGTGCCAGCAGTCGGGCCCGCGGCTGGGAGCAGTTCTTC
TRBJ1-1 few TRBV29-1 NA CSAREEGRIFF TGCAGCGCTCGTGAGGAGGGCCGTATTTTCTTT
TRBJ1-2 few TRBV5-6 NA CASSFPGNYGYTF TGTGCCAGCAGCTTTCCAGGGAACTATGGCTACACCTTC
TRBJ2-3 NA TRBV6-6 NA CASTLTPTEPSSTQYF TGTGCCAGCACCTTAACCCCGACAGAACCTTCGTCTACGCAGTATTTT
TRBJ2-7 NA TRBV15 TRBD1 CATSREGQGFLSYEQYF TGTGCCACCAGCAGAGAGGGACAGGGTTTCCTCTCCTACGAGCAGTACTTC
TRBJ2-2 few TRBV9 NA CASSVSPGELFF TGTGCCAGCAGCGTTTCCCCCGGGGAGCTGTTTTTT
TRBJ2-3 NA TRBV10-1 NA CASSEESRGTDTQYF TGCGCCAGCAGTGAGGAGTCACGGGGCACAGATACGCAGTATTTT
TRBJ2-7 NA TRBV14 NA CASSQVDSYEQYF TGTGCCAGCAGCCAAGTCGACAGCTACGAGCAGTACTTC
TRBJ2-7 NA TRBV15 TRBD1 CATSRDRDRLYEQYF TGTGCCACCAGCAGAGACCGGGACAGGCTCTACGAGCAGTACTTC
TRBJ1-2 once TRBV29-1 TRBD1 CSVVTGQGGYTF TGCAGCGTTGTGACAGGGCAGGGAGGCTACACCTTC
TRBJ1-1 NA TRBV5-1 NA CASSLAGEWDEAFF TGCGCCAGCAGCTTGGCGGGGGAGTGGGATGAAGCTTTCTTT
TRBJ2-6 NA TRBV30 NA CAWSVGPGANVLTF TGTGCCTGGAGTGTAGGGCCCGGGGCCAACGTCCTGACTTTC
TRBJ2-1 NA TRBV7-9 NA CASSLRAGVGYNEQFF TGTGCCAGCAGCTTAAGGGCAGGGGTTGGATACAATGAGCAGTTCTTC
TRBJ2-7 once TRBV30 TRBD1 CAWSSTGASEQYF TGTGCCTGGAGTTCTACAGGGGCTAGCGAGCAGTACTTC
TRBJ2-5 NA TRBV9 NA CASSVDIRTAKETQYF TGTGCCAGCAGCGTAGACATCCGGACAGCAAAAGAGACCCAGTACTTC
TRBJ2-7 once TRBV6-6 NA CASSYGQGSEQYF TGTGCCAGCAGTTATGGGCAGGGTAGCGAGCAGTACTTC
TRBJ1-1 NA TRBV5-1 NA CASSLEASKYTEAFF TGCGCCAGCAGCTTGGAGGCGTCCAAATACACTGAAGCTTTCTTT
TRBJ1-5 NA TRBV27 NA CASSSLRGDQPQHF TGTGCCAGCTCGAGTTTGCGGGGGGATCAGCCCCAGCATTTT
TRBJ2-2 few TRBV12-5 TRBD2 CASGLVASGGTGELFF TGTGCTAGTGGTTTGGTAGCTAGCGGGGGAACCGGGGAGCTGTTTTTT
TRBJ2-6 few TRBV29-1 NA CSVEGGAGSGANVLTF TGCAGCGTTGAAGGCGGAGCAGGCTCTGGGGCCAACGTCCTGACTTTC
TRBJ2-2 few TRBV29-1 NA CSVSLVTGELFF TGCAGCGTTTCATTAGTCACCGGGGAGCTGTTTTTT
TRBJ1-6 NA TRBV15 NA CATSSRSPIYNSPLHF TGTGCCACCAGCAGCAGGTCTCCGATCTATAATTCACCCCTCCACTTT
TRBJ1-1 NA TRBV13 NA CASSLGSGQGALAFF TGTGCCAGCAGCTTAGGCTCGGGGCAGGGAGCCCTAGCTTTCTTT
TRBJ2-7 few TRBV29-1 NA CSVVSGADYEQYF TGCAGCGTCGTTTCGGGTGCGGACTACGAGCAGTACTTC
TRBJ2-5 few TRBV21-1 NA CASRRIAGETQYF TGTGCCAGCAGGAGGATAGCTGGGGAGACCCAGTACTTC
TRBJ2-2 NA TRBV27 NA CASSLGVGELFF TGTGCCAGCAGTCTGGGCGTTGGGGAGCTGTTTTTT
TRBJ1-6 few TRBV4-3 NA CASSQDRARNSPLHF TGCGCCAGCAGCCAAGATAGGGCCCGTAATTCACCCCTCCACTTT
TRBJ2-2 once TRBV7-8 TRBD1 CASSPDRPTGELFF TGTGCCAGCAGCCCGGACAGGCCCACCGGGGAGCTGTTTTTT
TRBJ1-2 NA TRBV30 NA CAWSPVIRQIRANYGYTF TGTGCCTGGAGTCCCGTTATCCGGCAAATTAGAGCTAACTATGGCTACACCTTC
TRBJ2-1 NA TRBV5-1 NA CASSLGQLVGYTNNEQFF TGCGCCAGCAGCTTAGGGCAATTGGTGGGTTATACGAACAATGAGCAGTTCTTC
TRBJ2-7 NA TRBV2 NA CASSENEQYF TGTGCCAGCAGTGAAAACGAGCAGTACTTC
TRBJ2-1 NA TRBV7-2 NA CASSFPIGNEQFKQFF TGTGCCAGCAGCTTTCCGATAGGCAATGAGCAGTTTAAGCAGTTCTTC
TRBJ1-2 NA TRBV29-1 TRBD1 CSVPGTAKGYTF TGCAGCGTTCCCGGGACAGCTAAAGGCTACACCTTC
TRBJ1-5 NA TRBV6-5 NA CASSPRGANQPQHF TGTGCCAGCAGTCCACGGGGGGCTAATCAGCCCCAGCATTTT
TRBJ1-1 NA TRBV13 TRBD1 CASSLDLDRGTEAFF TGTGCCAGCAGCTTAGACCTGGACAGGGGCACTGAAGCTTTCTTT
TRBJ2-7 NA TRBV29-1 NA CSVVLEGYEQYF TGCAGCGTTGTACTAGAAGGCTACGAGCAGTACTTC
TRBJ2-3 NA TRBV2 NA CASYLTVGEDDQTGGLTDTQYF TGTGCCAGCTACCTAACCGTCGGGGAAGACGACCAAACCGGAGGTCTCACAGATACGCAGTATTTT
TRBJ2-1 NA TRBV30 TRBD2 CAWSYSGAGNEQFF TGTGCCTGGAGTTATAGCGGGGCAGGGAATGAGCAGTTCTTC